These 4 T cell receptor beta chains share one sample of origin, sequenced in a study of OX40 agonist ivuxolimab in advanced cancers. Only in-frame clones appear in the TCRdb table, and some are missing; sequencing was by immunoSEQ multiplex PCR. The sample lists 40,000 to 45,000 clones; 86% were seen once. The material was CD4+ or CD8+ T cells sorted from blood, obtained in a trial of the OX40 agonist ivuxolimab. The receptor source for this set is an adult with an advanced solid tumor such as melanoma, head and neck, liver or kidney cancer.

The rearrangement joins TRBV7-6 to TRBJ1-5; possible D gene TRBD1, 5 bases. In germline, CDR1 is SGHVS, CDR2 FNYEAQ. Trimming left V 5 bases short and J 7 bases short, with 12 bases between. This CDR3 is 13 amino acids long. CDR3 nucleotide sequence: TGTGCCAGCAGCAAAGGGACCGGACAGCCCCAGCATTTT. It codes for CASSKGTGQPQHF.

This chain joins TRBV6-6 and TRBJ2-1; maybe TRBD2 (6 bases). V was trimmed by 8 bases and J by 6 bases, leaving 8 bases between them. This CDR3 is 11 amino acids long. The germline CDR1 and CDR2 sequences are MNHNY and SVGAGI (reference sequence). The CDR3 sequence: CASLTSNEQFF. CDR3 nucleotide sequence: TGTGCCAGCTTGACTAGCAATGAGCAGTTCTTC.

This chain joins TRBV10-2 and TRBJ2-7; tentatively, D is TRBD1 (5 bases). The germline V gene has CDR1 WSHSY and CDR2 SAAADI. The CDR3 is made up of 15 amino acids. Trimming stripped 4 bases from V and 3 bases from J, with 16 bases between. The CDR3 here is CASSAVRAGNYEQYV. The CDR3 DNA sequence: TGCGCCAGCAGTGCGGTCAGGGCAGGGAACTACGAGCAGTACGTC.

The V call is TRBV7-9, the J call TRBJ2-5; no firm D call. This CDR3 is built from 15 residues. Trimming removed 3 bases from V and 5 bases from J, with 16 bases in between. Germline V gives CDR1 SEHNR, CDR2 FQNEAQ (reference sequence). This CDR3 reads CASSFEGPEWETQYF. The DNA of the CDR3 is TGTGCCAGCAGCTTTGAAGGACCCGAGTGGGAGACCCAGTACTTC.